This entry is about one T cell receptor beta chain. Antigen: not known. This sample was taken from a study of cytomegalovirus exposure and HLA in healthy donors. Germline CDR1 and CDR2: SGHKS and YYEKEE (reference sequence). The CDR3 loop spans 14 amino acids. Trimming pared 3 bases from V and 2 bases from J, leaving 9 bases between. Study-wide findings and caveats: About 87% or about 30% of the time was how often most TCR beta V segments were productive, according to an earlier analysis. In vitro work confirmed that three CMV-associated chains recognize CMV antigens. Overall, around 150 TCR beta chains were annotated as cytomegalovirus-associated. As was reported, the classifier diagnosed cytomegalovirus status with high specificity and sensitivity.

13 Jbeta primers and 60 Vbeta primers were used for the PCR. Repertoires were generated with immunoSEQ multiplex PCR, while TCRdb's copy carries only in-frame clones and drops some. The repertoire holds more than 100,000 clones, around nine tenths seen once, with 4% to 6.5% in the top ten. V usage is TRBV5-5 and J usage is TRBJ1-5, with D maybe TRBD1 (6 bases). Sequences were obtained from PBMCs. This receptor was identified in a woman in her thirties in good health and CMV-seronegative. The CDR3 DNA reads TGTGCCAGCAGCTGGGCAGGGGGCAATCAGCCCCAGCATTTT. This translates into CASSWAGGNQPQHF.